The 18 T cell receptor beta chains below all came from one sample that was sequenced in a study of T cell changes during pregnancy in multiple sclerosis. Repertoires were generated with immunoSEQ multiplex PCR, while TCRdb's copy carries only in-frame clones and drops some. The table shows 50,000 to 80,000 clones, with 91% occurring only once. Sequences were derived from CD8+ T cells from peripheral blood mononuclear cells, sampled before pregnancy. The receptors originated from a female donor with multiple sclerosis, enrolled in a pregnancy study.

The CDR3 sequence is CASSLRDRGLRNEQFF. For the CDR3, the DNA is TGTGCCAGCAGTCTCAGGGACAGGGGGCTGCGCAATGAGCAGTTCTTC. J is TRBJ2-1 and V is TRBV27; 12 bases are a match to TRBD1. The V gene end was trimmed by 5 bases and the J gene end by 6 bases; junction bases not matched to a gene: 8. CDR3 size: 16 residues. Per germline, CDR1 MNHEY and CDR2 SMNVEV (reference sequence).

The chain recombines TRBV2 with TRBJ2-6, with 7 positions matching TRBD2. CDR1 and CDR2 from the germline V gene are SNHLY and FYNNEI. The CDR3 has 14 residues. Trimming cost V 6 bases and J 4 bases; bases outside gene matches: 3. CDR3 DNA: TGTGCCAGCAGCGGGGGGAGGGGGGCCAACGTCCTGACTTTC. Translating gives CASSGGRGANVLTF.

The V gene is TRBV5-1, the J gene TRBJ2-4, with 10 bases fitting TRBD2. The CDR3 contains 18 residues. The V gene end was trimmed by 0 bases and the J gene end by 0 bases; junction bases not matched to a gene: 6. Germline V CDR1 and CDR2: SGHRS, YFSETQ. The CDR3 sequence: CASSLVPSGGGAKNIQYF. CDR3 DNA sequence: TGCGCCAGCAGCTTGGTGCCTAGCGGGGGTGGAGCCAAAAACATTCAGTACTTC. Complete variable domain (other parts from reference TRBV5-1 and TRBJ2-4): KAGVTQTPRYLIKTRGQQVTLSCSPISGHRSVSWYQQTPGQGLQFLFEYFSETQRNKGNFPGRFSGRQFSNSRSEMNVSTLELGDSALYLCASSLVPSGGGAKNIQYFGAGTRLSVL.

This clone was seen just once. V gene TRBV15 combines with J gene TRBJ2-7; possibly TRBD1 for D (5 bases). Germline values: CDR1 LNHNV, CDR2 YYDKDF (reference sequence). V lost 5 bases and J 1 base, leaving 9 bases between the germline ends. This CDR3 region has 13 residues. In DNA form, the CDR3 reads TGTGCCACCAGCGAGACAGTTTCCTACGAGCAGTACTTC. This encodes CATSETVSYEQYF.

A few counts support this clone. CDR3 residues: CATSTRGEAFF. The CDR3 DNA reads TGTGCCACCTCAACTCGAGGGGAAGCTTTCTTT. The V call is TRBV6-1, the J call TRBJ1-1; D is undetermined. Germline assignment: CDR1 MNHNS and CDR2 SASEGT. Trimming removed 10 bases at V and 8 bases at J, with 14 bases between. CDR3 size: 11 residues.

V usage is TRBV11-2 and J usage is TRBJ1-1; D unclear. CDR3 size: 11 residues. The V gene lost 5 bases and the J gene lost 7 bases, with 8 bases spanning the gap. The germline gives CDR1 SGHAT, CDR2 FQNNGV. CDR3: CASSPGFEAFF. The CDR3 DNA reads TGTGCCAGCAGCCCGGGATTTGAAGCTTTCTTT.

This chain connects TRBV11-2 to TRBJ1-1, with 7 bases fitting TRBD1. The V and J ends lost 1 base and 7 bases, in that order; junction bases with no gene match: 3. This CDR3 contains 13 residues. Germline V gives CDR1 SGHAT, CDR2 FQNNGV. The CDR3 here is CASSLVRDSEAFF. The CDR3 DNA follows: TGTGCCAGCAGCTTAGTTAGGGACAGTGAAGCTTTCTTT.

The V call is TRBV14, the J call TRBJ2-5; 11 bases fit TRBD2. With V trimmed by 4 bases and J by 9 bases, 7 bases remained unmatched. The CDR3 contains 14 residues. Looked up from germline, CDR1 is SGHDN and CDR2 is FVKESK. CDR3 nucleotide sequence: TGTGCCAGCAGCCTCCGGACTAGCGGGTACGCCCAGTACTTC. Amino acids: CASSLRTSGYAQYF.

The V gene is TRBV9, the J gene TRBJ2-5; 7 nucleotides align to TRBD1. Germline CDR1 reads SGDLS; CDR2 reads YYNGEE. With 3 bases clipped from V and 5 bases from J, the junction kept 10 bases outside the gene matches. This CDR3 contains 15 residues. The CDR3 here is CASSAPGGTRETQYF. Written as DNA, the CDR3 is TGTGCCAGCAGCGCCCCAGGGGGAACCAGGGAGACCCAGTACTTC.

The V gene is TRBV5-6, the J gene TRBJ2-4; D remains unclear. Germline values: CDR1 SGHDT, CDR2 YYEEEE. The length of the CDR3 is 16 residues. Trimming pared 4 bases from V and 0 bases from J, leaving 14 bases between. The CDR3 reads CASSPSNTIAKNIQYF. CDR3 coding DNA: TGTGCCAGCAGCCCATCCAACACAATAGCCAAAAACATTCAGTACTTC. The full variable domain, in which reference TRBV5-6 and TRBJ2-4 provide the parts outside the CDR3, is DAGVTQSPTHLIKTRGQQVTLRCSPKSGHDTVSWYQQALGQGPQFIFQYYEEEERQRGNFPDRFSGHQFPNYSSELNVNALLLGDSALYLCASSPSNTIAKNIQYFGAGTRLSVL.

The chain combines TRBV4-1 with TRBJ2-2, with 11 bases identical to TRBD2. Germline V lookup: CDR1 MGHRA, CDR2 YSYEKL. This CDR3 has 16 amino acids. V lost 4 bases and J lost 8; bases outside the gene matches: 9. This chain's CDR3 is CASSLTLAGGPGELFF. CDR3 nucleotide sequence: TGCGCCAGCAGCCTCACGTTAGCGGGGGGGCCTGGGGAGCTGTTTTTT.

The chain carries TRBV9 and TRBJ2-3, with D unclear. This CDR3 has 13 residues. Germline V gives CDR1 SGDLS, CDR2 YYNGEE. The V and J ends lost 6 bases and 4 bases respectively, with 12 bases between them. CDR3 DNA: TGTGCCAGCACTTCGGTAGAGGCAGATACGCAGTATTTT. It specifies CASTSVEADTQYF.

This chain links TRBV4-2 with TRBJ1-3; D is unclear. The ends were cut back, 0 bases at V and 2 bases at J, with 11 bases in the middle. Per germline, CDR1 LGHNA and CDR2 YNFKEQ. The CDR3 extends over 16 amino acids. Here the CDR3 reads CASSQDVGVAGNTIYF. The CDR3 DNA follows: TGTGCCAGCAGCCAAGATGTCGGGGTCGCTGGAAACACCATATATTTT.

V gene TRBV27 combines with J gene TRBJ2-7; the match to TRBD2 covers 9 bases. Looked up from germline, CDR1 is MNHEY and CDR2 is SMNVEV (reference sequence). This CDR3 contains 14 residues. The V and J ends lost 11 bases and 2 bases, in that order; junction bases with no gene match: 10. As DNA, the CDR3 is TGTGCCGGCCTACAGGGACTAGCAACCTACGAGCAGTACTTC. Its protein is CAGLQGLATYEQYF.

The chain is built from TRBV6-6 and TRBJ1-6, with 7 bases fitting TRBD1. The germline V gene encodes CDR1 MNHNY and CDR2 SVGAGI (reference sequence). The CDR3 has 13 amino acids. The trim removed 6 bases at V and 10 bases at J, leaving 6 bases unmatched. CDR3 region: CASSKGDSSPLHF. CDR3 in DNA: TGTGCCAGCAGCAAGGGGGACAGCTCACCCCTCCACTTT.

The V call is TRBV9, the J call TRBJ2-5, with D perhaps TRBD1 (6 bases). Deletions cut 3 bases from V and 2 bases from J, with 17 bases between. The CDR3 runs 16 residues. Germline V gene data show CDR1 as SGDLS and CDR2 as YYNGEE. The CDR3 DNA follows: TGTGCCAGCAGCGCTCCCTTGGGGGCGCTGCAAGAGACCCAGTACTTC. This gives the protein CASSAPLGALQETQYF.

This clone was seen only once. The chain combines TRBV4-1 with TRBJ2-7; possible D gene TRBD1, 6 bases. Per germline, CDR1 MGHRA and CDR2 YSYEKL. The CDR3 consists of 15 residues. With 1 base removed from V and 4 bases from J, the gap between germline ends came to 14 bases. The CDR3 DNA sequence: TGCGCCAGCAGCCAAGGAGAGGGCAGGGGATACGAGCAGTACTTC. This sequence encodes CASSQGEGRGYEQYF.

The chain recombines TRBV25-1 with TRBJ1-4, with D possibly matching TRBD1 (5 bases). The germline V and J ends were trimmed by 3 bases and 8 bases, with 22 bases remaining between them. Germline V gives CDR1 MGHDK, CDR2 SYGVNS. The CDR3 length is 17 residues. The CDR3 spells CASSDWAEGPGGEKLFF. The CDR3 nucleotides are TGTGCCAGCAGTGACTGGGCCGAGGGTCCCGGGGGGGAAAAACTGTTTTTT.